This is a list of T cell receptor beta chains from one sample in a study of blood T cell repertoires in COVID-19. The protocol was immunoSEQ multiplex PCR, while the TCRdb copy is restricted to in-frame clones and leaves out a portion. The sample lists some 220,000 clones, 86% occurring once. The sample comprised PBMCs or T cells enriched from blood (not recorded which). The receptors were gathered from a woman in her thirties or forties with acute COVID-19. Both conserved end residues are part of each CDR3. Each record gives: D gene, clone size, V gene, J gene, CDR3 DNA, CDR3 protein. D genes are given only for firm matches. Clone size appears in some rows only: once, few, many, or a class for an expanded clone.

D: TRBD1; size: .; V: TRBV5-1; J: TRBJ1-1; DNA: TGCGCCAGCAGCTTGGGGCCAGGGGGAGAAGCTTTCTTT; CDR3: CASSLGPGGEAFF
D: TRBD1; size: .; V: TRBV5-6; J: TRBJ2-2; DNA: TGTGCCAGCAGCTCGTTAACAGCTATGACAGGGCTGAACACCGGGGAGCTGTTTTTT; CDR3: CASSSLTAMTGLNTGELFF
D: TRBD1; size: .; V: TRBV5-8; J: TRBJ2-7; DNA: TGTGCCAGCAGCTTGCGTCCGGGACAGGGTTCCAACGAGCAGTACTTC; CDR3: CASSLRPGQGSNEQYF
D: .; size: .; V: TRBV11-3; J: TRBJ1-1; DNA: TGTGCCAGCAGAGGGACAAGTGACACTGAAGCTTTCTTT; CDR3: CASRGTSDTEAFF
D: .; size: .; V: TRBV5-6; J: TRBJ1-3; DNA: TGTGCCAGCAGCTTGATCGGACAGAGCTCTGGAAACACCATATATTTT; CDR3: CASSLIGQSSGNTIYF
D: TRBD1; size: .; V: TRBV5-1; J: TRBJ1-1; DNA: TGCGCCAGCAGCCCAATGACAGGGCGCCTGAACACTGAAGCTTTCTTT; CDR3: CASSPMTGRLNTEAFF
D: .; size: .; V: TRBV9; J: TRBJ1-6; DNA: TGTGCCAGCAGCACTTCCCCTCATAATTCACCCCTCCACTTT; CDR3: CASSTSPHNSPLHF
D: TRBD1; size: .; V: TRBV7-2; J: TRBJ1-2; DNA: TGTGCCAGCAGCTTGCGAGGGGACAGGGGCTATGGCTACACCTTC; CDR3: CASSLRGDRGYGYTF
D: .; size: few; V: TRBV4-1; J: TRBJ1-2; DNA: TGCGCCAGCAGCCAAGACCCCGGGTCGTCAAGGGGCTACACCTTC; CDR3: CASSQDPGSSRGYTF
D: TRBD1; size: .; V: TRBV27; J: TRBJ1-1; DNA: TGTGCCAGCAGTTTAAGCCGTGACAGGGGAACTGAAGCTTTCTTT; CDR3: CASSLSRDRGTEAFF
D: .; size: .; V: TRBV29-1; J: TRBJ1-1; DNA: TGCAGCGTAGCAGACGGGGTGAACACTGAAGCTTTCTTT; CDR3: CSVADGVNTEAFF
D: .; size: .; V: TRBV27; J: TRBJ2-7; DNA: TGTGCCAGCGGGCGCGCACCATGGACAGAGCAGTACTTC; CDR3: CASGRAPWTEQYF
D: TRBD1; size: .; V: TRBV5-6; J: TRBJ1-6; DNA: TGTGCCAGCAGCCTCGGACAGGGGACGACACCCCTCCACTTT; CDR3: CASSLGQGTTPLHF
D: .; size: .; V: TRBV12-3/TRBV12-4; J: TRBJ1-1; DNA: TGTGCCAGCAGCTTCCAACGGACTGAAGCTTTCTTT; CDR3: CASSFQRTEAFF
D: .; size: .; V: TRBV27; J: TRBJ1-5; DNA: TGTGCCAGCAGTTCGGGAGGGAACAATCAGCCCCAGCATTTT; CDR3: CASSSGGNNQPQHF
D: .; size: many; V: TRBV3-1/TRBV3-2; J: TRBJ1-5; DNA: TGTGCCAGCAGCCAAGCCCTGAGTCCCCCGAAGCCCCAGCATTTT; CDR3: CASSQALSPPKPQHF
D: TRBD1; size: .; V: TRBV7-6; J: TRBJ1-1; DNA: TGTGCCAGCAGCTTGGGCGACAGGGCGAACACTGAAGCTTTCTTT; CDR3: CASSLGDRANTEAFF
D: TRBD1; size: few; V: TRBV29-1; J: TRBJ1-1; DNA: TGCAGCGCAAGGACAGGGGGCGCAAGGACTGAAGCTTTCTTT; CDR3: CSARTGGARTEAFF
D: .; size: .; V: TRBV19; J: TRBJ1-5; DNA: TGTGCCAGTAGTAAGACAGACTGGTATAGCAATCAGCCCCAGCATTTT; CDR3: CASSKTDWYSNQPQHF
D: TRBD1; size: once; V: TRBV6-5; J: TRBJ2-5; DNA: TGTGCCAGCAGCAAGGGACAGGGGGCTTGGGAGACCCAGTACTTC; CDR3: CASSKGQGAWETQYF
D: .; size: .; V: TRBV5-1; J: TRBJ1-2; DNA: TGCGCCAGCACCGCGACAGTTCAGGGTGACGGCTACACCTTC; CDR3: CASTATVQGDGYTF
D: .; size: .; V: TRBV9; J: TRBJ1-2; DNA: TGTGCCAGCAGCGTAGATGGACACTCAAGGTATGGCTACACCTTC; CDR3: CASSVDGHSRYGYTF
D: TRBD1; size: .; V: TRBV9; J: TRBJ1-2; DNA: TGTGCCAGCGGACAGGGCTTACATGGCTACACCTTC; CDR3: CASGQGLHGYTF
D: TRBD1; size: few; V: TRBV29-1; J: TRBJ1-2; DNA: TGCAGCGTTGAAGTTTTAAATAGGGGACAGAACTATGGCTACACCTTC; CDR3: CSVEVLNRGQNYGYTF
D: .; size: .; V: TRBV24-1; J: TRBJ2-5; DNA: TGTGCCACCAGTAGTCAGGGTACGGCCCAAGAGACCCAGTACTTC; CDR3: CATSSQGTAQETQYF
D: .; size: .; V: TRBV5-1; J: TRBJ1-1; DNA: TGCGCCAGCAGCTTATCGACAGCGATGAACACTGAAGCTTTCTTT; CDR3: CASSLSTAMNTEAFF
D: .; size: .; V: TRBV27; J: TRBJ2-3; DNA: TGTGCCAGCAGTCCTCGGGGAGATACGCAGTATTTT; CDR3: CASSPRGDTQYF
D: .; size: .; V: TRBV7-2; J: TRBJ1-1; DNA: TGTGCCAGCAGCGATTCCGGTTTACCTGAGGGAGCTTTCTTT; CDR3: CASSDSGLPEGAFF
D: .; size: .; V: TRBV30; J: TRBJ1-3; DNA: TGTGCCTGGAACCACATCTCTGGAAACACCATATATTTT; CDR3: CAWNHISGNTIYF
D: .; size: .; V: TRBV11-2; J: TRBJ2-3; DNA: TGTGCCAGCAGCTCGCCTGTCACACAATCTAGCACAGATACGCAGTATTTT; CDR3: CASSSPVTQSSTDTQYF
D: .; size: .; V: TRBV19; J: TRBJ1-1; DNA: TGTGCCAGTAAAGGAGTGATCGCTGAAGCTTTCTTT; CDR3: CASKGVIAEAFF
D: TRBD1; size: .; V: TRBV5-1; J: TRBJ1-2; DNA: TGCGCCAGCAGCTGGACGGACAGGGGAGGGTTCTATGGCTACACCTTC; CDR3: CASSWTDRGGFYGYTF
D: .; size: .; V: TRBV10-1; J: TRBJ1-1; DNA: TGCGCCAGCAGTGACCGAGTGAACACTGAAGCTTTCTTT; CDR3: CASSDRVNTEAFF
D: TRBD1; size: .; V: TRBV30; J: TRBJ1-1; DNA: TGTGCCTGGAGGCGGACAGGAACAAGCACTGAAGCTTTCTTT; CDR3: CAWRRTGTSTEAFF
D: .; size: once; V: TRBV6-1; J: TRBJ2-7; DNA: TGTGCCAGCAGTGAAGGACCCTCTAGCTCCTACGAGCAGTACTTC; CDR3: CASSEGPSSSYEQYF
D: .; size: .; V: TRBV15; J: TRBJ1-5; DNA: TGTGCCACCAGCAGAGCAGGGGAAGGGGATGTAAGCAATCAGCCCCAGCATTTT; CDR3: CATSRAGEGDVSNQPQHF
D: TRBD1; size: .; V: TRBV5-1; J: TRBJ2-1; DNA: TGCGCCAGCAGCCGACAGGGTAATCGGGAGCAGTTCTTC; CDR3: CASSRQGNREQFF
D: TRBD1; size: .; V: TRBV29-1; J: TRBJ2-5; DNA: TGCAGCGGGGTAGGGGGCTCACGAGAGACCCAGTACTTC; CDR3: CSGVGGSRETQYF
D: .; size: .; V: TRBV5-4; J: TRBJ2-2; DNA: TGTGCCAGCAGCTTAGCCGGGACCGGGGAGCTGTTTTTT; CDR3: CASSLAGTGELFF
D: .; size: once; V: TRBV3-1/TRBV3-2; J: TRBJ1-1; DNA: TGTGCCAGCAGCCGCGTGAACACTGAAGCTTTCTTT; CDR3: CASSRVNTEAFF
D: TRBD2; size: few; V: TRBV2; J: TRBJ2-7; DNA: TGTGCCAGCAGTGGACTAGCGGGGGGGCGTATGGGCGAGCAGTACTTC; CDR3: CASSGLAGGRMGEQYF
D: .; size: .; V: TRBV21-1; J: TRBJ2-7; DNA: TGTGCCAGCAGCAAAGTGGTTGGGCCCTACTACGAGCAGTACTTC; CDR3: CASSKVVGPYYEQYF
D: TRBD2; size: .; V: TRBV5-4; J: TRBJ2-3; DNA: TGTGCCAGCAGCTTGCGCACTAGCGGGGGGATGGGTACGCAGTATTTT; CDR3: CASSLRTSGGMGTQYF
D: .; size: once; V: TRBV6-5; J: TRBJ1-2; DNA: TGTGCCAGCAGAGATCAAGACACGGTAGGATCTGGCTACACCTTC; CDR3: CASRDQDTVGSGYTF
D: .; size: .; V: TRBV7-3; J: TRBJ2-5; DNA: TGTGCCAGCAGCTTGAGAACAGGGTCACAAGAGACCCAGTACTTC; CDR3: CASSLRTGSQETQYF
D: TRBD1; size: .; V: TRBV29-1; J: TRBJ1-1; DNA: TGCAGCGTCCGTACAGGGGTCACTGAAGCTTTCTTT; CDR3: CSVRTGVTEAFF
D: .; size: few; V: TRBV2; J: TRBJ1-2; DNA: TGTGCCAGCAAGCTACGTACCTATGGCTACACCTTC; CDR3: CASKLRTYGYTF
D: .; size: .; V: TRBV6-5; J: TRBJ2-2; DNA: TGTGCCAGCAGTTACTCGGAAGGACTTGGCACCGGGGAGCTGTTTTTT; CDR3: CASSYSEGLGTGELFF
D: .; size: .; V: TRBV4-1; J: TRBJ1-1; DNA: TGCGCCAGCAGCCAAGATCCGCGGGTCACTGAAGCTTTCTTT; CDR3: CASSQDPRVTEAFF
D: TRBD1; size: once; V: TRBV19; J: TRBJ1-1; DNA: TGTGCCAGTAGTATCGACAGGGTTGGTAGGAACACTGAAGCTTTCTTT; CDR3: CASSIDRVGRNTEAFF
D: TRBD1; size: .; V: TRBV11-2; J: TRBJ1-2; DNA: TGTGCCAGCAGCTTTGGGGACAGCAACATTAACTATGGCTACACCTTC; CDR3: CASSFGDSNINYGYTF